This T cell receptor beta chain was retrieved from a study of control samples from healthy donors and cancer patients. The germline V gene has CDR1 SEHNR and CDR2 FQNEAQ (reference sequence). With 4 bases clipped from V and 9 bases from J, the junction kept 9 bases outside the gene matches. The length of the CDR3 is 15 residues. Sequencing used immunoSEQ multiplex PCR; TCRdb keeps in-frame clones, though not all of them. Altogether roughly 400,000 clones are present, approximately 92% being singletons, with the ten largest covering 5% to 8%. This sequence was found in a middle-aged man with head and neck cancer. This rearrangement joins TRBV7-9 to TRBJ2-1, with 10 nucleotides matching TRBD1. The sequenced sample was PBMCs. This CDR3 reads CASSSWGTGAPEQFF. The CDR3 DNA reads as TGTGCCAGCAGCTCCTGGGGGACAGGGGCACCTGAGCAGTTCTTC.